This is a list of T cell receptor beta chains from one sample in a study of blood T cell repertoires in COVID-19. Some clones are missing from TCRdb's copy, which holds only in-frame ones; the method was immunoSEQ multiplex PCR. The repertoire holds 75,000 to 90,000 clones, with 80% to 95% as singletons. Sample: peripheral blood. The receptor set was obtained from a man aged 18 to 29 with COVID-19, enrolled during active disease. CDR3s include the opening cysteine and the closing phenylalanine or tryptophan. The D gene is left open where the match is weak. Clone size is shown for a subset of rows, as once, few, many or a class of expanded clone.

>TRBD1|TRBV6-5|NA|TRBJ2-7
CASSRDSYSYEQYF
TGTGCCAGCAGTCGGGACAGTTACTCCTACGAGCAGTACTTC
>TRBD1|TRBV5-6|NA|TRBJ1-6
CASSLRTGDASPLHF
TGTGCCAGCAGCTTAAGGACAGGGGACGCTTCACCCCTCCACTTT
>NA|TRBV2|NA|TRBJ1-1
CATRPAKRDTEAFF
TGTGCCACCCGACCGGCAAAGAGGGACACTGAAGCTTTCTTT
>TRBD1|TRBV6-6|NA|TRBJ1-6
CASSRQGGNPVTYNSPLHF
TGTGCCAGCAGTCGACAGGGGGGAAACCCGGTGACCTATAATTCACCCCTCCACTTT
>NA|TRBV19|NA|TRBJ2-3
CASSIGVALLDTQYF
TGTGCCAGTAGTATAGGGGTAGCGCTCCTAGATACGCAGTATTTT
>TRBD1|TRBV28|NA|TRBJ2-7
CASTPGQGRSEQYF
TGTGCCAGCACGCCGGGACAGGGGCGATCCGAGCAGTACTTC
>NA|TRBV2|NA|TRBJ1-1
CASSERVNTEAFF
TGTGCCAGCAGTGAACGGGTGAACACTGAAGCTTTCTTT
>NA|TRBV28|NA|TRBJ1-2
CASIPGSFRGYTF
TGTGCCAGCATCCCCGGGTCCTTTCGGGGCTACACCTTC
>NA|TRBV12-3/TRBV12-4|NA|TRBJ1-4
CASSRALGLFF
TGTGCCAGCAGCCGAGCCCTAGGACTGTTTTTT
>TRBD2|TRBV30|NA|TRBJ2-5
CAWSVVGRAAETQYF
TGTGCCTGGAGTGTTGTCGGGAGGGCCGCAGAGACCCAGTACTTC
>TRBD2|TRBV7-9|NA|TRBJ2-1
CASSPWEGRVFF
TGTGCCAGCAGCCCATGGGAGGGGAGGGTGTTCTTC
>TRBD2|TRBV6-5|once|TRBJ2-3
CASSSLAGVADTQYF
TGTGCCAGCAGTTCGTTAGCGGGAGTCGCAGATACGCAGTATTTT
>NA|TRBV7-8|NA|TRBJ2-3
CASGVRRSITDTQYF
TGTGCCAGCGGTGTAAGGAGGTCAATTACAGATACGCAGTATTTT
>NA|TRBV30|NA|TRBJ2-7
CAWSWGVGYEQYF
TGTGCCTGGAGCTGGGGGGTAGGCTACGAGCAGTACTTC
>TRBD2|TRBV6-6|once|TRBJ2-2
CASTPTVGGKGGELFF
TGTGCCAGCACCCCAACGGTGGGGGGGAAAGGCGGGGAGCTGTTTTTT
>TRBD2|TRBV5-1|once|TRBJ2-7
CASSLGLAGVDEQYF
TGCGCCAGCAGCTTGGGACTAGCGGGAGTGGACGAGCAGTACTTC
>NA|TRBV18|NA|TRBJ1-5
CASSPSGRGEPQHF
TGTGCCAGCTCCCCTTCGGGGCGGGGGGAGCCCCAGCATTTT
>TRBD1|TRBV4-3|NA|TRBJ1-1
CASSQGAGQLNTEAFF
TGCGCCAGCAGCCAAGGGGCGGGACAGCTGAACACTGAAGCTTTCTTT
>NA|TRBV15|NA|TRBJ2-7
CATSITSASGEQYF
TGTGCCACCAGCATAACTAGTGCGTCGGGGGAGCAGTACTTC
>NA|TRBV10-3|NA|TRBJ2-2
CAISREAGELFF
TGTGCCATCTCCCGAGAGGCCGGGGAGCTGTTTTTT
>NA|TRBV7-2|NA|TRBJ2-7
CASSLVREAQGEQYF
TGTGCCAGCAGCTTAGTTCGGGAGGCCCAGGGGGAGCAGTACTTC
>TRBD1|TRBV27|few|TRBJ1-1
CASSFHRGSTEAFF
TGTGCCAGCAGTTTCCACAGGGGTAGCACTGAAGCTTTCTTT
>TRBD2|TRBV28|NA|TRBJ2-3
CASSSGLAGVSTDTQYF
TGTGCCAGCAGTTCCGGACTAGCGGGAGTTAGCACAGATACGCAGTATTTT
>NA|TRBV6-2/TRBV6-3|NA|TRBJ1-5
CASSYSNIGTQLNQPQHF
TGTGCCAGCAGTTACTCGAATATCGGGACACAACTCAATCAGCCCCAGCATTTT
>NA|TRBV12-2|NA|TRBJ2-7
CASRLGLAGEISYEQYF
TGTGCAAGTCGCTTAGGACTAGCGGGAGAAATTTCCTACGAGCAGTACTTC
>TRBD1|TRBV6-5|NA|TRBJ2-7
CASSYGQEAYEQYF
TGTGCCAGCAGTTACGGACAGGAAGCCTACGAGCAGTACTTC